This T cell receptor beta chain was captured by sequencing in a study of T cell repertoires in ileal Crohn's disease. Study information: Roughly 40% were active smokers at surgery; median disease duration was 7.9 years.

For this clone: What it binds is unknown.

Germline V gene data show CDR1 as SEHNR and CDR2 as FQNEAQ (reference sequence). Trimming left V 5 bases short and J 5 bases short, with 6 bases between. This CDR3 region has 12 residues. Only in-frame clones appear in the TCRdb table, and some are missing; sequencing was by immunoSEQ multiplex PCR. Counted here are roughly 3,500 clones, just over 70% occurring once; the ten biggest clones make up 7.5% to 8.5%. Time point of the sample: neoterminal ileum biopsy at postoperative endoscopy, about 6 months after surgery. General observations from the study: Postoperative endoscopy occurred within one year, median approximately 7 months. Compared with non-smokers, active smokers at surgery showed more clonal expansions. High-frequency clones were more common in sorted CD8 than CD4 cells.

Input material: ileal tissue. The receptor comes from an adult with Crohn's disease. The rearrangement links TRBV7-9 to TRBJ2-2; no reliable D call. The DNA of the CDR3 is TGTGCCAGCAGCCCTTTAACCGGGGAGCTGTTTTTT. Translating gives CASSPLTGELFF.